A single sample gave rise to the 7 T cell receptor beta chains below, sequenced in a study of blood T cells in healthy people across ages. Using a J-beta primer mix together with a sample-barcoded 5' primer, a second PCR was run for about 6 to 12 cycles. TCRdb redid the calling of the 5' RACE reads with MiXCR, one entry per CDR3 protein. The table shows 850,000 to 950,000 distinct CDR3 sequences, with 29% occurring only once. The specimen was blood. These TCRs come from a woman older than 75 in good health.

This clonotype showed up many times. The chain is built from TRBV4-3 and TRBJ1-6, with TRBD1 as a possible D gene (6 bases). This CDR3 is built from 20 residues. Trimming took off 1 base at V and 1 base at J, with 20 bases between the two ends. CDR1 is LGHNA, CDR2 YSLEER, per germline. The DNA of the CDR3 is TGCGCCAGCAGCCAAGCCCCCCCGGTGGAGGGGGGTTCCTATAATTCACCCCTCCACTTT. This sequence encodes CASSQAPPVEGGSYNSPLHF.

V usage is TRBV6-2 or TRBV6-3 and J usage is TRBJ2-5; D possibly corresponds to TRBD1 (6 bases). CDR1 MNHEY and CDR2 SVGEGT come from the germline V gene. The CDR3 consists of 14 residues. The V and J ends lost 6 bases and 11 bases respectively, with 22 bases between them. The CDR3 DNA follows: TGTGCCAGCAGGAGGCAGGGGAACTACGATGAGCAGTACTTC. It codes for CASRRQGNYDEQYF.

This clonotype has a handful of counts. The CDR3 sequence is CASRDSSFSGANVLTF. For the CDR3, the DNA is TGTGCCAGCAGGGACAGTAGCTTCTCTGGGGCCAACGTCCTGACTTTC. The chain has TRBV6-1 and TRBJ2-6; perhaps TRBD1 as D (6 bases). The CDR3 totals 16 residues. Trimming removed 6 bases from V and 0 bases from J, with 12 bases in between. Germline-derived CDR1 and CDR2 are MNHNS and SASEGT.

As regards this clonotype: A much larger clonotype is one base distant, so this may be a read error. The rearrangement links TRBV9 to TRBJ2-5; a possible D gene is TRBD1 (5 bases). The V end lost 3 bases, the J end lost 5 bases, and 8 bases lay between the germline ends. This CDR3 comprises 12 residues. The V gene's germline CDR1 is SGDLS and CDR2 YYNGEE. In nucleotides, the CDR3 is TGTGCCAGCAGCGCAGGGATGGAGACCCAGTACTTC. Its protein product is CASSAGMETQYF. Complete variable domain (other parts from reference TRBV9 and TRBJ2-5): DSGVTQTPKHLITATGQRVTLRCSPRSGDLSVYWYQQSLDQGLQFLIQYYNGEERAKGNILERFSAQQFPDLHSELNLSSLELGDSALYFCASSAGMETQYFGPGTRLLVL.

Points on this clonotype: Its ends do not fully match the called genes, so a read error is possible. V usage is TRBV29-1 and J usage is TRBJ2-2, with 10 bases aligning to TRBD1. The germline gives CDR1 SQVTM, CDR2 ANQGSEA. This CDR3 contains 17 residues. CDR3 amino acids: CSALTGGLVGNTGERFF. CDR3 DNA: TGCAGCGCTCTGACAGGGGGCCTAGTGGGAAACACCGGGGAGCGGTTTTTT.

This clonotype was seen at least ten times. The genes are TRBV4-3 and TRBJ2-3; TRBD2 matches 7 bases. V dropped 0 bases and J dropped 1; count of bases not matched to a gene: 13. The CDR3 has 19 residues. From germline, CDR1 is LGHNA and CDR2 YSLEER. In DNA, the CDR3 is TGCGCCAGCAGCCAAGACGCCGGGCGGGGGTCGCACCGCACAGATACGCAGTATTTT. Translating it yields CASSQDAGRGSHRTDTQYF.

Note on this clonotype: A much larger clone lies a single base off, so this may be a read error. The CDR3 region has the DNA TGTGCCAGCAGCCCACAGGAGGGTGGCAATCAGTCCCAGCATTTT. It translates to CASSPQEGGNQSQHF. The V call is TRBV7-9, the J call TRBJ1-5; maybe TRBD1 (5 bases). The CDR3 covers 15 residues. The germline gives CDR1 SEHNR, CDR2 FQNEAQ (reference sequence).